These 5 T cell receptor beta chains came from one sample sequenced in a study of T cell responses to AZD1222 COVID-19 vaccine. Produced via immunoSEQ multiplex PCR; TCRdb's table is partial and in-frame only. This sample carries fewer than 90,000 clones, 75% to 90% of them seen once, and the ten largest clones take roughly 5%. This specimen was peripheral blood, taken 28 days after the second AZD1222 dose. These TCRs come from an adult who received the AZD1222 COVID-19 vaccine.

This rearrangement joins TRBV29-1 to TRBJ2-7; maybe TRBD1 (6 bases). This CDR3 has 14 amino acids. The ends were cut back, 5 bases at V and 2 bases at J, with 16 bases in the middle. In germline, CDR1 is SQVTM, CDR2 ANQGSEA. The CDR3 DNA sequence: TGCAGCGTTTGTTTACAGGGATCCACCTACGAGCAGTACTTC. It encodes CSVCLQGSTYEQYF.

The chain joins TRBV30 to TRBJ1-2; 8 nucleotides agree with TRBD1. J lost 4 bases, V lost 3 bases, and 7 bases had no gene match. Looked up from germline, CDR1 is GTSNPN and CDR2 is SVGIG (reference sequence). This CDR3 has 14 amino acids. The CDR3 coding sequence is TGTGCCTGGAGCACAAGGACAGGGATCTATGGCTACACCTTC. Its protein is CAWSTRTGIYGYTF.

The chain couples TRBV3-1 (or the pseudogene TRBV3-2) to TRBJ2-3; unclear D gene. The germline CDR1 and CDR2 sequences are LGHDT and YNNKEL (reference sequence). V was cut by 1 base and J by 4 bases, with 18 bases left in between. The CDR3 is 17 residues long. The DNA of the CDR3 is TGTGCCAGCAGCCAAGTCGGTCGGCGACTCTACCCAGATACGCAGTATTTT. It is translated as CASSQVGRRLYPDTQYF.

The genes are TRBV4-1 and TRBJ1-5; D is unclear. V was trimmed by 1 base and J by 2 bases, leaving 9 bases between them. CDR1 MGHRA and CDR2 YSYEKL come from the germline V gene. CDR3 length: 15 residues. The chain's CDR3 is CASSQVGVRNQPQHF. The CDR3, as DNA: TGCGCCAGCAGCCAAGTTGGGGTTCGCAATCAGCCCCAGCATTTT.

The chain is built from TRBV6-5 and TRBJ1-1, with D possibly TRBD1 on 6 matching bases. This CDR3 region has 13 residues. With 7 bases removed from V and 3 bases from J, the gap between germline ends came to 12 bases. Germline lookup yields CDR1 MNHEY and CDR2 SVGAGI. CDR3 amino acids: CASNSRGYTEAFF. The CDR3 nucleotides read TGTGCCAGCAATTCTAGGGGGTACACTGAAGCTTTCTTT.